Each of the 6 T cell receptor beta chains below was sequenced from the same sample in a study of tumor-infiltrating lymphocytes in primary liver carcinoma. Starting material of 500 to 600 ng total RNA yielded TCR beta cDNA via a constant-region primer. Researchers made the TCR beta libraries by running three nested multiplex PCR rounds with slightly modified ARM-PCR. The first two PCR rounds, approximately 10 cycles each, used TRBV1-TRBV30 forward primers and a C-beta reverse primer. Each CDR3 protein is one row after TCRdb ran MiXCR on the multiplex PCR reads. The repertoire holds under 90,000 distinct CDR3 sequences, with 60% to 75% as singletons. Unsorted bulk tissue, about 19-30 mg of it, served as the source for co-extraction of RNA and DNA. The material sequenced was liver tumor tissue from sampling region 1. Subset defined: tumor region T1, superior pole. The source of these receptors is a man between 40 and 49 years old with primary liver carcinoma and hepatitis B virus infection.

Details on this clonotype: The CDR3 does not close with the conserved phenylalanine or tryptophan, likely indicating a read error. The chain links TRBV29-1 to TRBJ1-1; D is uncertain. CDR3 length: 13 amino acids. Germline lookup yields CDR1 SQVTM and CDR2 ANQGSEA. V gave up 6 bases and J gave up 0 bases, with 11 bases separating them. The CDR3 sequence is CSVRHDMNTEAFY. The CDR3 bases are TGCAGCGTCCGACACGACATGAACACTGAAGCTTTCTAT.

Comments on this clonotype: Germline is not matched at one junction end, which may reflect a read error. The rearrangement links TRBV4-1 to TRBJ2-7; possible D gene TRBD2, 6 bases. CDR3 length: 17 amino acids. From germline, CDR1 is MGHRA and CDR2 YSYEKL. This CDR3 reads CASSQDLAETLSCEQYF. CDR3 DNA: TGCGCCAGCAGCCAAGATTTAGCGGAGACACTCTCCTGCGAGCAGTACTTC.

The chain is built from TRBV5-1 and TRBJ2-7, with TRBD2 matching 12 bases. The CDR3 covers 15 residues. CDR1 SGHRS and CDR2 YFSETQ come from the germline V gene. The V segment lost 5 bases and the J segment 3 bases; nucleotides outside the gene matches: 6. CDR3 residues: CASSETSGSVYEQYF. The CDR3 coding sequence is TGCGCCAGCAGTGAGACTAGCGGGAGTGTCTACGAGCAGTACTTC.

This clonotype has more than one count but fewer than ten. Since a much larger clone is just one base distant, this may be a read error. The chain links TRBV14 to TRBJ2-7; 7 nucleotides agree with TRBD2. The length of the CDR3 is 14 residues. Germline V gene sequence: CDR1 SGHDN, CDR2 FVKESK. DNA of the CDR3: TGTGTCAGCAGCACTTCAGCGGGGTCTCTCGAGCAGTACTTC. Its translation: CVSSTSAGSLEQYF.

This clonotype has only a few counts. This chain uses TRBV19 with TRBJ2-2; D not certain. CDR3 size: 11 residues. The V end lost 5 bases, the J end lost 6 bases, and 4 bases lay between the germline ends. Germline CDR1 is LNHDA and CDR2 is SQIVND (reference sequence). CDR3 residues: CASSLPGELFF. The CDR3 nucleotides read TGTGCCAGTAGTTTGCCCGGGGAGCTGTTTTTT.

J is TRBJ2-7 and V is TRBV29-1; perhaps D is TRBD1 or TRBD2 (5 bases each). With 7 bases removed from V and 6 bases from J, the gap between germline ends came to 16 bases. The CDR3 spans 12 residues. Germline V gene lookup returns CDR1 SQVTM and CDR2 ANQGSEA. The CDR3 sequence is CSDERGFGEQYF. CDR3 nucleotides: TGCAGCGATGAGAGGGGCTTCGGCGAGCAGTACTTC.